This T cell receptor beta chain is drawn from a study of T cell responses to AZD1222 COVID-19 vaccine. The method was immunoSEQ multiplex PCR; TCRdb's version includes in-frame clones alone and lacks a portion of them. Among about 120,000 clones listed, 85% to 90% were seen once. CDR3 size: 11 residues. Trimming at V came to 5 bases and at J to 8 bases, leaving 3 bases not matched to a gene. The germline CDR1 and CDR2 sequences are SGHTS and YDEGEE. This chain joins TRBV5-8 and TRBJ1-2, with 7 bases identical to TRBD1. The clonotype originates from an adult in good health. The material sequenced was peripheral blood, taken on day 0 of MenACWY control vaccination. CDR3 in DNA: TGTGCCAGCAGATGGACAGGCGGCTACACCTTC. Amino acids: CASRWTGGYTF. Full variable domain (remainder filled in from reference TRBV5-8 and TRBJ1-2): EAGVTQSPTHLIKTRGQQATLRCSPISGHTSVYWYQQALGLGLQFLLWYDEGEERNRGNFPPRFSGRQFPNYSSELNVNALELEDSALYLCASRWTGGYTFGSGTRLTVV.